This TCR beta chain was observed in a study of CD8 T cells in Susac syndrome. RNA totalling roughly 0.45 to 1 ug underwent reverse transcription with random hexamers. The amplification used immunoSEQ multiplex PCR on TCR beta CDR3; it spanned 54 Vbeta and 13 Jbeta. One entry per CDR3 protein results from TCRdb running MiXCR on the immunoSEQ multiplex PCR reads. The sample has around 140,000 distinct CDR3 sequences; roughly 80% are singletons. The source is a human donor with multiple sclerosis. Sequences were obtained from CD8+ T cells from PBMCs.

In nucleotides, the CDR3 is TGCAGCGTTAACAGGGGAGTCACCGGCTACACCTTC. Residues: CSVNRGVTGYTF. V gene TRBV29-1 combines with J gene TRBJ1-2, with 7 bases aligning to TRBD1. Trimming at V came to 5 bases and at J to 8 bases, leaving 8 bases not matched to a gene. Germline loops: CDR1 SQVTM, CDR2 ANQGSEA. This CDR3 spans 12 amino acids.